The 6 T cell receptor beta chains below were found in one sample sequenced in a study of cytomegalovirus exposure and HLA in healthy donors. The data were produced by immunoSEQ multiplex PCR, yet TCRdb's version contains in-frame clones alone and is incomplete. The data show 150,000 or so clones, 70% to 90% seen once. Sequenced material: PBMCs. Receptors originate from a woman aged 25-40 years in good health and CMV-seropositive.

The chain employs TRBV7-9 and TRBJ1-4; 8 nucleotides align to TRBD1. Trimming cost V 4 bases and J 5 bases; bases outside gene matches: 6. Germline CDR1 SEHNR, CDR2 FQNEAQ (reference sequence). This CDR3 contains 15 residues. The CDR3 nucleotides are TGTGCCAGCAGCTCCCTGGACAGGGACAATGAAAAACTGTTTTTT. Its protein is CASSSLDRDNEKLFF.

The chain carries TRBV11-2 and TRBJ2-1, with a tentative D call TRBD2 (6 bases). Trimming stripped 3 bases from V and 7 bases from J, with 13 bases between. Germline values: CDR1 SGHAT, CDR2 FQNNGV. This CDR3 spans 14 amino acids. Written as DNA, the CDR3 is TGTGCCAGCAGCTTGGGGACTGGAGGTAATGAGCAGTTCTTC. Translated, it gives CASSLGTGGNEQFF.

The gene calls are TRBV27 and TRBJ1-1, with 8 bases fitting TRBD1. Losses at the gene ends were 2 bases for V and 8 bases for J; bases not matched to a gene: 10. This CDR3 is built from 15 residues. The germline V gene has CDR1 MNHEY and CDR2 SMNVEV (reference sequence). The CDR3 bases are TGTGCCAGCAGTTTAGAGACAGGGGCTAAAAGAGAAGCTTTCTTT. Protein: CASSLETGAKREAFF.

CDR3 sequence: CASRGLGRPGVRETQYF. For the CDR3, the DNA is TGTGCCAGCAGGGGGTTGGGCAGGCCGGGAGTCCGGGAGACCCAGTACTTC. This sequence joins TRBV28 and TRBJ2-5; TRBD2 is a possible D gene (6 bases). Germline V CDR1 and CDR2: MDHEN, SYDVKM. Deletions cut 6 bases from V and 5 bases from J, with 25 bases between. This CDR3 has 17 residues. Drawing the rest from reference TRBV28 and TRBJ2-5, the complete variable domain is DVKVTQSSRYLVKRTGEKVFLECVQDMDHENMFWYRQDPGLGLRLIYFSYDVKMKEKGDIPEGYSVSREKKERFSLILESASTNQTSMYLCASRGLGRPGVRETQYFGPGTRLLVL.

CDR3: CASSVRYEQYF. CDR3 coding DNA: TGCGCCAGCAGTGTGCGATACGAGCAGTACTTC. The chain couples TRBV10-2 to TRBJ2-7; D unclear. The length of the CDR3 is 11 residues. V gave up 4 bases and J gave up 4 bases, with 5 bases separating them. The germline gives CDR1 WSHSY, CDR2 SAAADI.

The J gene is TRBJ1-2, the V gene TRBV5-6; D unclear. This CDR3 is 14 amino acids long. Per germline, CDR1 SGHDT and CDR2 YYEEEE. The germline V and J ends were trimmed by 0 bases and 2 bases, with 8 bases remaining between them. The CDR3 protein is CASSLGTVNYGYTF. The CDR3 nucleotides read TGTGCCAGCAGCTTGGGGACTGTGAACTATGGCTACACCTTC.